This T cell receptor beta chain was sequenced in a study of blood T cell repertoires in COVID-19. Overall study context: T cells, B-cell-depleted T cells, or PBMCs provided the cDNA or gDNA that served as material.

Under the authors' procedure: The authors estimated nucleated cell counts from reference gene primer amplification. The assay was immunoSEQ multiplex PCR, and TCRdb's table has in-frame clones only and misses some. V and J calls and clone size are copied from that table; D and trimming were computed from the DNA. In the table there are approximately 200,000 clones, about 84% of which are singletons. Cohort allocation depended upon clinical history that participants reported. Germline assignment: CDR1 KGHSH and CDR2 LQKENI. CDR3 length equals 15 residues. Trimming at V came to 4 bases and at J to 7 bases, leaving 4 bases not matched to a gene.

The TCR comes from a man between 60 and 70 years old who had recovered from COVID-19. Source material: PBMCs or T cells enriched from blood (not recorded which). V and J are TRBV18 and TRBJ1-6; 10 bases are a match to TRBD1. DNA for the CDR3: TGTGCCAGCTCACTAGGGACAGGGGCCAATTCACCCCTCCACTTT. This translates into CASSLGTGANSPLHF.